This T cell receptor (beta chain) emerged from a study of regulatory T cells in long-lasting Graves disease. As to time point: newly diagnosed GD, antithyroid drugs for less than 3 months. PBMCs provided the RNA from which the TCR library was made. CDR3 regions were amplified by Arm-PCR using iRepertoire HTBI primers to build TCR beta libraries. TCRdb redid the calling of the multiplex PCR reads with MiXCR, one entry per CDR3 protein. The sample contains about 440,000 distinct CDR3 sequences, 15% of which appear only once. This clonotype has a count of ten or more. This sample also belongs to another study, concerning T cells in Graves' hyperthyroidism and ophthalmopathy. That paper states: Among clonotypes expanded in thyroid above 0.001, most were also found in blood.

The sample consisted of peripheral blood mononuclear cells (PBMCs), taken at new diagnosis, from a patient treated with antithyroid drugs. The source is a woman between 25 and 40 years old with Graves disease.

The DNA of the CDR3 is TGTGCCTGGAGTGAGGGACTAGACGACGAGCAGTACTTC. Translation gives CAWSEGLDDEQYF. The chain links TRBV30 to TRBJ2-7, with 8 bases identical to TRBD2. The V gene end was trimmed by 1 base and the J gene end by 5 bases; junction bases not matched to a gene: 4. Germline V gene sequence: CDR1 GTSNPN, CDR2 SVGIG (reference sequence). The CDR3 contains 13 residues.